This T cell receptor beta chain was identified in a study of shared clonotypes between healthy human individuals. Study-wide findings and caveats: Shared across several donors were 4% to 6% of the naive CD4 clonotypes.

In regard to this clone: The antigen remains undetermined.

Germline CDR1 is MRHNA and CDR2 is SNTAGT. Unmatched junction bases numbered 5, after V lost 2 bases and J lost 5 bases. There are 16 residues in the CDR3. CD45RO-negative cells were positively selected for CCR7, leaving out terminally differentiated effector memory CD45RA+ cells. Samples underwent the assay at deep level. Libraries were prepared by immunoSEQ multiplex PCR; TCRdb keeps only in-frame clonotypes and omits some of them. Here the sample spans about 2 million clones, about 95% being singletons. Specimen: naive CD8+ T cells sorted from blood. The genes are TRBV6-4 and TRBJ1-6; 8 bases line up with TRBD1. The sequence was collected from a man between 18 and 35 years old in good health. In nucleotides, the CDR3 is TGTGCCAGCAGTGACCAGGGGGCCGGAGATAATTCACCCCTCCACTTT. As protein: CASSDQGAGDNSPLHF.